Listed below are T cell receptor beta chains from one sample, sequenced in a study of CD8 T cells in ankylosing spondylitis. TCRdb used MiXCR to reprocess the 5' RACE reads, holding one entry per CDR3 protein. The table records a few hundred thousand distinct CDR3 sequences, 15% to 20% of them present only once. Material for sequencing was blood, either unsorted or a sorted T cell fraction (not recorded which). These receptors were obtained from a male donor with ankylosing spondylitis or in good health (not recorded which). Both conserved end residues are part of each CDR3. Fields, in order: clone size, V gene, J gene, D gene, CDR3 DNA, CDR3 protein. The D gene is left open where the match is weak. Some rows have no size entry. The others give once, few or many, or a class for an expanded clone.

clone size: -
V gene: TRBV12-3/TRBV12-4
J gene: TRBJ2-3
D gene: -
CDR3 DNA: TGTGCCAGCAGTTTAGTGGGAAGGGGGGCAGATACGCAGTATTTT
CDR3 protein: CASSLVGRGADTQYF

clone size: few
V gene: TRBV9
J gene: TRBJ2-1
D gene: -
CDR3 DNA: TGTGCCAGCAGCGATACCGGGACCGACTGGAATGAGCAGTTCTTC
CDR3 protein: CASSDTGTDWNEQFF

clone size: -
V gene: TRBV27
J gene: TRBJ2-1
D gene: -
CDR3 DNA: TGTGCCAGCAGTGGGATCGGAGATGAGCAGTTCTTC
CDR3 protein: CASSGIGDEQFF

clone size: -
V gene: TRBV15
J gene: TRBJ2-5
D gene: TRBD2
CDR3 DNA: TGTGCCACCAGCACCCACCGGACTAGCGGCGAGACCCAGTACTTC
CDR3 protein: CATSTHRTSGETQYF

clone size: -
V gene: TRBV19
J gene: TRBJ2-1
D gene: -
CDR3 DNA: TGTGCCAGTAGTATTCTCATTGGGGCGGGCTCAAACAATGAGCAGTTCTTC
CDR3 protein: CASSILIGAGSNNEQFF

clone size: -
V gene: TRBV7-9
J gene: TRBJ2-5
D gene: -
CDR3 DNA: TGTGCCAGCAGCTTAAGGGACGAGCAAGAGACCCAGTACTTC
CDR3 protein: CASSLRDEQETQYF

clone size: -
V gene: TRBV12-3/TRBV12-4
J gene: TRBJ2-1
D gene: TRBD2
CDR3 DNA: TGTGCCAGCAGTTTTAGGACTAGCGGGAGCGATGAGCAGTTCTTC
CDR3 protein: CASSFRTSGSDEQFF

clone size: once
V gene: TRBV6-5
J gene: TRBJ2-7
D gene: TRBD2
CDR3 DNA: TGTGCCAGCAGTTACTCCCCGTTCGGGGGGGAATACGAGCAGTACTTC
CDR3 protein: CASSYSPFGGEYEQYF

clone size: -
V gene: TRBV29-1
J gene: TRBJ1-1
D gene: -
CDR3 DNA: TGCAGCGTTGTGGCAGCGAGCACTGAAGCTTTCTTT
CDR3 protein: CSVVAASTEAFF

clone size: -
V gene: TRBV6-5
J gene: TRBJ2-2
D gene: -
CDR3 DNA: TGTGCCAGCAGCTTAGTCGGAGGCGAGAACACCGGGGAGCTGTTTTTT
CDR3 protein: CASSLVGGENTGELFF

clone size: -
V gene: TRBV4-1
J gene: TRBJ1-5
D gene: TRBD1
CDR3 DNA: TGCGCCAGCAGCCTAAACGGACAGGGGGGTCAGCCCCAGCATTTT
CDR3 protein: CASSLNGQGGQPQHF